This TCR beta chain was captured in a study of molecular identifiers for immune sequencing clone quantification. On this clonotype itself: Its matching antigen is unknown.

Points from the study as a whole: Researchers reportedly could pick up spiked Jurkat TCR RNA from one cell mixed into 1 million or so naive cells.

CDR1 MDHEN and CDR2 SYDVKM come from the germline V gene. V was clipped by 11 bases and J by 6 bases; unmatched bases: 17. The CDR3 totals 15 residues. Between 20,000 and 1,000,000 sorted cells, with 10%, 30% or 50% RNA, yielded naive CD8 libraries. Using a CD8+CD4-CCR7+CD45RA+ phenotype, naive CD8 T cells were sorted. TCRdb re-called the PCR reads with MiXCR, one entry per CDR3 protein. This sample has 300,000 to 350,000 distinct CDR3 sequences, with about 20% found just once. The TCR comes from a human donor in good health. Some libraries in this study had Jurkat cell RNA spiked in. The chain couples TRBV28 to TRBJ2-3; TRBD2 matches 7 bases. The sample consisted of naive CD8+ T cells from blood, with Jurkat cell RNA spiked in. The subset: FACS-sorted CD8+CD4-CCR7+CD45RA+ naive T cells. The CDR3 protein is CAGMIQRGYTDTQYF. The CDR3 DNA follows: TGTGCCGGCATGATCCAGCGGGGTTACACGGATACGCAGTATTTT.